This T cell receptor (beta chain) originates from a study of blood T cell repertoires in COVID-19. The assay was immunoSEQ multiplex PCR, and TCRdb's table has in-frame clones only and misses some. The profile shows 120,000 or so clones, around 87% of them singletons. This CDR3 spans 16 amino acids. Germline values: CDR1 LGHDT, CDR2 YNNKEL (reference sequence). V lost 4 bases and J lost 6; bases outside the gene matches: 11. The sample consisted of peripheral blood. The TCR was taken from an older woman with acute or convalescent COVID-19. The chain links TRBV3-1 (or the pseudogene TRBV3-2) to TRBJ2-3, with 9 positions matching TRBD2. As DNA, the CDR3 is TGTGCCAGCAGCCCCCTCGGTGGGACTAGCAGGGATACGCAGTATTTT. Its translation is CASSPLGGTSRDTQYF.